This T cell receptor (beta chain) was observed in a study of T cell repertoires in cytomegalovirus infection. Study as a whole: Public TCR beta signatures were indicative of both CMV infection and a matching HLA type.

Germline-derived CDR1 and CDR2 are MNHNY and SVGAGI (reference sequence). With V trimmed by 5 bases and J by 4 bases, 9 bases remained unmatched. CDR3 length: 16 amino acids. MiXCR, run by TCRdb on the reads, gives a single entry per CDR3 protein. Here the sample spans about 400,000 distinct CDR3 sequences, roughly 20% being singletons. Study-level points and caveats: Ex vivo responses were dominated by HLA-C-restricted CMV-specific TCR beta clonotypes. Of the TCR beta families, the public ones yielded a cumulative frequency that identified carriers of CMV plus the relevant HLA.

As to this clonotype: The target antigen is unknown.

V usage is TRBV6-6 and J usage is TRBJ2-5; 11 positions match TRBD2. Sequencing used PBMCs. The TCR originated in a human donor in good health (CMV status not recorded). Some clones in this sample may be carry-over from other donors' samples. In nucleotides, the CDR3 is TGTGCCAGCAGTCCCAGACTAGCGGGATTAGGAGAGACCCAGTACTTC. This gives the protein CASSPRLAGLGETQYF.